Described below is a single T cell receptor (beta chain) sequence and its context. Its binding antigen is unknown. No much larger clone is present one base from it, and per-base qualities are unavailable. These data are taken from a study of OX40 agonist ivuxolimab in advanced cancers. Notes on the research overall: Ivuxolimab, which targeted the costimulatory receptor OX40 (CD134), was an agonistic, fully human IgG2 monoclonal antibody. Among the approximately 54 dose-escalation patients, about 20 had hepatocellular carcinoma, roughly 15 melanoma, 9 renal cell carcinoma and 9 head and neck cancer. Partial responses occurred in three dose-escalation patients, of whom one had hepatocellular carcinoma and two had cutaneous melanoma. The point of sequencing TCRbeta in the periphery was to test whether ivuxolimab changed TCR sequence diversity and drove clonal T-cell expansion. Intravenous ivuxolimab was administered to patients every 2 weeks at six dose levels: 0.01, 0.1, 0.3, 1.5, 3 and 10 mg/kg. Prior anti-PD-1, anti-PD-L1 or anti-CTLA-4 therapy was permitted, and checkpoint inhibitors had been received by about two fifths of dose-escalation patients. The dose-escalation cohort was almost 85% male with a mean age of about 65 years, ranging from roughly 23 to 90. The paper reports the monotherapy dose-escalation portion (N of about 47 patients) of the phase I ivuxolimab trial. What the work shows at the level of the full study, not this receptor alone: At doses of 0.1 to 3.0 mg/kg, clonal expansion of both CD4+ and CD8+ T cells in blood was seen between baseline and week 6. Low levels of normalized T-cell clonal expansion were also seen in some patients who did not respond. Which antigens the clonally expanded peripheral T cells were specific for was not determined. In the 0.1-3.0 mg/kg groups, partial responders were among the patients with the lowest normalized peripheral clonal expansion, particularly in CD8+ T cells. After ivuxolimab, more expanded clones were found on average in CD8+ T cells than in CD4+ T cells.

Genomic DNA was extracted from sorted cells for sequencing of the TCRbeta CDR3 region. The immunoSEQ Assay was used for sequencing of TCRbeta CDR3 regions. TCRdb stores this immuneACCESS table with in-frame sequences only. Part of the clones is absent; in the studies checked, under half of the shortfall reflects unresolved V genes, and no reason is known for the rest. For this sample the table gives about 55,000 clones, of which 80% were detected only once. The ten largest clones take up around 4.5% of the sample. Patients with autoimmune disease history or receiving systemic immunosuppression were excluded from the trial. In every dose cohort, peripheral blood was drawn for TCR sequencing at baseline, cycle 4 day 1, and cycle 7 day 1. Samples were obtained from an open-label, multicenter, first-in-human phase I dose-escalation trial of ivuxolimab. The trial enrolled adults with locally advanced or metastatic head and neck squamous cell, hepatocellular, melanoma or renal cell carcinoma. Before TCR sequencing, CD4+ T cells and CD8+ T cells were sorted from peripheral blood as separate populations.

Counted from cysteine to phenylalanine, this CDR3 has 17 amino acids. Only the CDR3 portion is preserved as DNA: 51 bases, with reading frame beginning at the first base. From a lookup of the germline V gene, CDR1 and CDR2 are SGHDT and YYEEEE. Trimming removed 3 bases from V and 3 bases from J, leaving 20 bases between the germline ends. The source was CD4+ or CD8+ T cells sorted from blood, collected in a trial of the OX40 agonist ivuxolimab. The chain employs TRBV5-6 and TRBJ2-3; the best D guess is TRBD2, with 5 bases matching. This TCR derives from an adult with an advanced solid tumor such as melanoma, head and neck, liver or kidney cancer. The sequenced DNA is TGTGCCAGCAGCTCCAAGCCGGGCTGGAGGAAGACAGATACGCAGTATTTT. It encodes CASSSKPGWRKTDTQYF.